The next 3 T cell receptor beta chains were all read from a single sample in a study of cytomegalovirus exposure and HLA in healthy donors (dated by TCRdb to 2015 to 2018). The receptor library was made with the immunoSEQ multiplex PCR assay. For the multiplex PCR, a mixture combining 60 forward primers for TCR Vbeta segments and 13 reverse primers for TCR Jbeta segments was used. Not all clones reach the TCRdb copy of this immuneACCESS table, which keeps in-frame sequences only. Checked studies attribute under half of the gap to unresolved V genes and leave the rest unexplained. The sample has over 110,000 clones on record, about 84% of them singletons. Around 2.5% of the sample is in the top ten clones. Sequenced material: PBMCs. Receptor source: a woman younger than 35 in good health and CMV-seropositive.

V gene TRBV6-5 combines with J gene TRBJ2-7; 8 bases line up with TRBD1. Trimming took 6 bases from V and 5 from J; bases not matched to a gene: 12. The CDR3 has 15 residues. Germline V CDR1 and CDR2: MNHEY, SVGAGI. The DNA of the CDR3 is TGTGCCAGCAGCTCCCCAACAGGGGGTATCGACGAGCAGTACTTC. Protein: CASSSPTGGIDEQYF.

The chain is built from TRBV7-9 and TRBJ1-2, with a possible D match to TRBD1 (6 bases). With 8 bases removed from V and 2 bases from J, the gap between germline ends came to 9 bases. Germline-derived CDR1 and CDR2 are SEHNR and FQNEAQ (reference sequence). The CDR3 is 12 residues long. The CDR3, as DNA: TGTGCCAGCCGAGGACAGAACTATGGCTACACCTTC. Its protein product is CASRGQNYGYTF.

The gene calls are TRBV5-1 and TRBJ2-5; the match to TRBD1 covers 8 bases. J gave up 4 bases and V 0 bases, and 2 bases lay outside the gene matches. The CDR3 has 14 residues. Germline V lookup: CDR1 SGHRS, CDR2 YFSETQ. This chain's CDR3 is CASSLGQGAETQYF. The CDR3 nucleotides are TGCGCCAGCAGCTTGGGGCAGGGGGCAGAGACCCAGTACTTC. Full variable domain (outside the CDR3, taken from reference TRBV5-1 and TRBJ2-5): KAGVTQTPRYLIKTRGQQVTLSCSPISGHRSVSWYQQTPGQGLQFLFEYFSETQRNKGNFPGRFSGRQFSNSRSEMNVSTLELGDSALYLCASSLGQGAETQYFGPGTRLLVL.